This T cell receptor beta chain was captured in a study of T cell responses to AZD1222 COVID-19 vaccine. Study conclusions and caveats: The reported proportion of spike-specific TCRs targeting unmutated variant regions was nearly half.

Regarding this clone: Its specificity is unknown.

Assay: immunoSEQ multiplex PCR; the TCRdb copy retains only in-frame clones and omits some. The table has roughly 120,000 clones, about 92% seen once. This receptor was taken from an adult who received the AZD1222 COVID-19 vaccine. Sequencing used peripheral blood, obtained 28 days after the second AZD1222 dose.

As DNA, the CDR3 is TGTGCCAGCAGTCTAACCGGGACAGGGGGATCACCCCTCCACTTT. It is translated as CASSLTGTGGSPLHF. J is TRBJ1-6 and V is TRBV28; 11 bases fit TRBD1. V was pared by 5 bases and J by 10 bases, with 7 bases of the junction left unmatched. In germline, CDR1 is MDHEN, CDR2 SYDVKM. There are 15 residues in the CDR3.